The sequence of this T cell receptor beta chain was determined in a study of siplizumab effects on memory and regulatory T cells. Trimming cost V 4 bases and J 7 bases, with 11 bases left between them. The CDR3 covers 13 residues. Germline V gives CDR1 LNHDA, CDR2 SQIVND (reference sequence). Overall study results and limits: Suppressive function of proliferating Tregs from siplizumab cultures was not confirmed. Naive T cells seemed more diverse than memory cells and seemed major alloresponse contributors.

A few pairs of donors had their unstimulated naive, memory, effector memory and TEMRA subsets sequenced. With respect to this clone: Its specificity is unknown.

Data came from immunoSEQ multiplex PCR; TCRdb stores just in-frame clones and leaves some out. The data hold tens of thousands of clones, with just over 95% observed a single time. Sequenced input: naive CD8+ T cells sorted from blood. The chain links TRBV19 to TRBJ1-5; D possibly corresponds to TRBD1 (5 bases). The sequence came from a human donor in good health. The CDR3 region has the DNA TGTGCCAGTAGTAAGAAGTGGGACCAGCCCCAGCATTTT. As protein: CASSKKWDQPQHF. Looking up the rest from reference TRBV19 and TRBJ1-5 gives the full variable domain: DGGITQSPKYLFRKEGQNVTLSCEQNLNHDAMYWYRQDPGQGLRLIYYSQIVNDFQKGDIAEGYSVSREKKESFPLTVTSAQKNPTAFYLCASSKKWDQPQHFGDGTRLSIL.